This T cell receptor (beta chain) was retrieved from a study of regulatory T cells in long-lasting Graves disease. The time point here: newly diagnosed GD, antithyroid drugs for less than 3 months. PBMC-derived RNA was used for the TCR library. V lost 6 bases and J 6 bases, leaving 14 bases between the germline ends. This CDR3 has 14 residues. Germline CDR1 reads MDHEN; CDR2 reads SYDVKM. This clonotype has a count of ten or more. Its antigen remains unknown. Study-level points and caveats: Fewer public clonotypes were shared by new patients (about 940) than by persistent patients (2,741).

CDR3 regions were amplified by Arm-PCR using iRepertoire HTBI primers to build TCR beta libraries. TCRdb processed the multiplex PCR reads anew with MiXCR; each CDR3 protein has one entry. Of 360,000 or so distinct CDR3 sequences listed, 10% to 15% were seen once; the top ten hold about 19%. These sequences were also reported in another study, on T cells in Graves' hyperthyroidism and ophthalmopathy.

This clonotype was obtained from a woman aged 18-30 years with Graves disease. The J gene is TRBJ1-4, the V gene TRBV28; the D gene is possibly TRBD1 (5 bases). The sequenced sample was peripheral blood mononuclear cells (PBMCs), obtained at new diagnosis, from a patient treated with antithyroid drugs. The chain's CDR3 is CASSRMGVDEKLFF. Here the CDR3 DNA reads TGTGCCAGCAGCCGGATGGGGGTCGATGAAAAACTGTTTTTT.